Shown below are 15 T cell receptor beta chains from a single sample sequenced in a study of memory CD4+ T cells and cytomegalovirus serostatus. Repertoires were generated with immunoSEQ multiplex PCR, while TCRdb's copy carries only in-frame clones and drops some. The table records about 64,000 clones, 70% to 80% of them present only once. The sort gate was single viable CD3+CD4+CD8-CD45RO+ cells for memory CD4+ T cells. Sequencing used memory CD4+ T cells from blood. All receptors derive from an adult in good health and CMV-seronegative.

This chain links TRBV28 with TRBJ1-2; weak D call: TRBD1 (5 bases). V was pared by 1 base and J by 6 bases, with 6 bases between. The CDR3 has 12 amino acids. Germline-derived CDR1 and CDR2 are MDHEN and SYDVKM. The CDR3: CASSLSGNGYTF. The CDR3 DNA reads as TGTGCCAGCAGTTTATCAGGGAATGGCTACACCTTC.

V is TRBV19 and J is TRBJ2-2; D remains unclear. Per germline, CDR1 LNHDA and CDR2 SQIVND (reference sequence). V shed 8 bases and J shed 2 bases, with 3 bases lying between them. The CDR3 is 11 residues long. CDR3 loop: CASQNTGELFF. In DNA form, the CDR3 reads TGTGCCAGTCAAAACACCGGGGAGCTGTTTTTT.

The chain couples TRBV5-1 to TRBJ1-3, with D hard to call. CDR3 length: 17 amino acids. V was cut by 6 bases and J by 4 bases, with 23 bases left in between. CDR1 is SGHRS and CDR2 is YFSETQ in the germline V gene. CDR3 amino acids: CASTAAEVQGSGNTIYF. The CDR3 DNA is TGCGCCAGCACCGCGGCAGAAGTTCAAGGGTCCGGAAACACCATATATTTT.

The J gene is TRBJ2-1, the V gene TRBV28, with TRBD2 matching 10 bases. The V gene's germline CDR1 is MDHEN and CDR2 SYDVKM. The CDR3 loop spans 16 amino acids. After removal of 4 bases from V and 10 bases from J, the junction contained 13 bases not matched to a gene. The CDR3, as DNA: TGTGCCAGCAGTTCAATCCCTAGCGGGAGCTACAGGGAGCAGTTCTTC. Translated, it gives CASSSIPSGSYREQFF.

The chain uses TRBV7-2 and TRBJ2-1, with 11 bases fitting TRBD1. The CDR3 is made up of 14 amino acids. V shed 6 bases, J shed 3 bases, and the junction held 1 base outside the gene matches. CDR1 SGHTA and CDR2 FQGNSA come from the germline V gene. The CDR3 protein is CASRGTGGYNEQFF. Written as DNA, the CDR3 is TGTGCCAGCAGGGGGACAGGGGGCTACAATGAGCAGTTCTTC.

The V gene is TRBV10-2, the J gene TRBJ2-1; D remains ambiguous. Trimming shortened V by 5 bases and J by 9 bases, and 11 bases separated the two germline ends. This CDR3 spans 12 amino acids. Germline values: CDR1 WSHSY, CDR2 SAAADI. The CDR3 nucleotides read TGCGCCAGCAGTATTGCGAACGGTGAGCAGTTCTTC. Its translation is CASSIANGEQFF.

V is TRBV6-6 and J is TRBJ1-1; the match to TRBD1 covers 12 bases. V shed 0 bases, J shed 11 bases, and the junction held 4 bases outside the gene matches. The CDR3 runs to 14 residues. Germline-derived CDR1 and CDR2 are MNHNY and SVGAGI (reference sequence). CDR3 sequence (DNA): TGTGCCAGCAGTTACTCGGGACAGGGGGCCTACGCTTTCTTT. It yields the protein CASSYSGQGAYAFF.

This chain joins TRBV2 and TRBJ1-1, with 12 positions matching TRBD1. In germline, CDR1 is SNHLY, CDR2 FYNNEI. CDR3 size: 17 residues. V lost 7 bases and J lost 0; bases outside the gene matches: 9. CDR3 loop: CASTFGTGGALNTEAFF. CDR3 nucleotides: TGTGCCAGCACCTTCGGGACAGGGGGCGCTTTGAACACTGAAGCTTTCTTT.

The chain is built from TRBV27 and TRBJ1-4; D remains unclear. The germline V gene has CDR1 MNHEY and CDR2 SMNVEV (reference sequence). The CDR3 extends over 15 amino acids. V dropped 8 bases and J dropped 1 base, with 14 bases sitting between them. CDR3 amino acids: CASRTRGVTNEKLFF. The CDR3 coding sequence is TGTGCCAGCCGTACCCGTGGTGTAACTAATGAAAAACTGTTTTTT.

The chain uses TRBV5-4 and TRBJ2-6; a weak D match, TRBD1 (5 bases). CDR1 and CDR2 (germline): SGHNT, YYREEE (reference sequence). This CDR3 is built from 17 residues. Trimming took 1 base from V and 2 from J, leaving 13 bases between them. CDR3 sequence reads: CASSLPSAGTGANVLTF. CDR3 nucleotides: TGTGCCAGCAGCTTGCCGAGTGCAGGGACTGGGGCCAACGTCCTGACTTTC.

The gene calls are TRBV7-9 and TRBJ2-1; the D gene is possibly TRBD2 (5 bases). Trimming took off 3 bases at V and 6 bases at J, with 15 bases between the two ends. This CDR3 is 15 amino acids long. Germline V gene data show CDR1 as SEHNR and CDR2 as FQNEAQ (reference sequence). The DNA for the CDR3 is TGTGCCAGCAGCTTTACCCGCGGAGGTTCCAATGAGCAGTTCTTC. Its protein product is CASSFTRGGSNEQFF.

V usage is TRBV18 and J usage is TRBJ1-2; D is possibly TRBD1 (6 bases). CDR1 KGHSH and CDR2 LQKENI come from the germline V gene. Trimming cost V 6 bases and J 6 bases, with 17 bases left between them. The CDR3 sequence is 14 residues long. CDR3 in amino acids: CASSLGASIDGYTF. The CDR3 DNA follows: TGTGCCAGCTCCCTGGGGGCGTCCATTGATGGCTACACCTTC.

J is TRBJ2-1 and V is TRBV6-4; TRBD2 matches at 7 bases. The length of the CDR3 is 14 residues. Germline lookup yields CDR1 MRHNA and CDR2 SNTAGT. V lost 8 bases and J lost 4; bases outside the gene matches: 8. Written as DNA, the CDR3 is TGTGCCAGCCAGGGACTATCCGAGTACAATGAGCAGTTCTTC. Protein sequence: CASQGLSEYNEQFF.

This clone was detected once. The chain combines TRBV7-2 with TRBJ1-2, with TRBD1 identical over 8 bases. The CDR3 is made up of 18 amino acids. V was pared by 1 base and J by 4 bases, with 14 bases of the junction left unmatched. Germline V gene lookup returns CDR1 SGHTA and CDR2 FQGNSA. The CDR3 DNA reads as TGTGCCAGCAGCTTAGAGATAAGGAGTGGACAGGGCCCCTATGGCTACACCTTC. It translates to CASSLEIRSGQGPYGYTF. Supplemented by reference TRBV7-2 and TRBJ1-2, the full variable domain reads GAGVSQSPSNKVTEKGKDVELRCDPISGHTALYWYRQSLGQGLEFLIYFQGNSAPDKSGLPSDRFSAERTGGSVSTLTIQRTQQEDSAVYLCASSLEIRSGQGPYGYTFGSGTRLTVV.

The chain employs TRBV11-2 and TRBJ2-3; D may be TRBD1 (7 bases). The V end lost 4 bases, the J end lost 2 bases, and 16 bases lay between the germline ends. The germline gives CDR1 SGHAT, CDR2 FQNNGV. CDR3 length: 16 residues. CDR3 in amino acids: CASSWGDRRYTDTQYF. The DNA of the CDR3 is TGTGCCAGCAGCTGGGGGGACAGACGTTACACAGATACGCAGTATTTT.